The 32 T cell receptor beta chains reported below all come from one sample, sequenced in a study of cytomegalovirus exposure and HLA in healthy donors. Measured with immunoSEQ multiplex PCR; TCRdb has only the in-frame clones, and not every one. The table lists 150,000 to 200,000 clones, around nine tenths of them singletons. Material: PBMCs. All receptors derive from a woman aged 25 to 39 in good health and CMV-seronegative.

The chain uses TRBV19 and TRBJ2-3; the D gene is possibly TRBD1 (6 bases). The germline V gene encodes CDR1 LNHDA and CDR2 SQIVND (reference sequence). The CDR3 runs to 14 residues. V lost 6 bases, J lost 4 bases, and 14 bases lay in between. CDR3 protein: CASRSGQPPDTQYF. The DNA of the CDR3 is TGTGCCAGTAGATCTGGACAGCCCCCAGATACGCAGTATTTT.

The chain has TRBV7-9 and TRBJ2-5, with TRBD2 matching over 11 bases. The CDR3 is 18 amino acids. The V and J ends lost 1 base and 2 bases, in that order; junction bases with no gene match: 9. Germline CDR1 is SEHNR and CDR2 is FQNEAQ (reference sequence). CDR3 DNA sequence: TGTGCCAGCAGCTTAGTCCCGCTAGCGGGGGGCCTACAAGAGACCCAGTACTTC. The encoded protein is CASSLVPLAGGLQETQYF.

The rearrangement links TRBV6-1 to TRBJ2-2; 8 bases agree with TRBD1. CDR1 and CDR2 from the germline V gene are MNHNS and SASEGT. J gave up 6 bases and V 0 bases, and 3 bases lay outside the gene matches. CDR3 length: 15 residues. The CDR3 here is CASSEAQGAAGELFF. The CDR3 DNA is TGTGCCAGCAGTGAAGCCCAGGGGGCGGCCGGGGAGCTGTTTTTT.

The rearrangement links TRBV15 to TRBJ1-4; D call uncertain. V was shortened by 4 bases and J by 7 bases, with 19 bases between the two germline ends. CDR3 length: 16 residues. CDR1 is LNHNV and CDR2 is YYDKDF in the germline V gene (reference sequence). The CDR3 sequence is CATSTSSPGISEKLFF. The CDR3 DNA sequence: TGTGCCACCAGCACCAGCTCCCCGGGGATTAGTGAAAAACTGTTTTTT.

This clone showed up just once. This chain connects TRBV6-5 to TRBJ1-5; D gene ambiguous. The length of the CDR3 is 14 residues. V was shortened by 10 bases and J by 5 bases, with 18 bases between the two germline ends. Germline V CDR1 and CDR2: MNHEY, SVGAGI. The CDR3: CATQSGYGDQPQHF. CDR3 bases: TGTGCCACCCAGAGTGGCTACGGGGATCAGCCCCAGCATTTT.

The chain joins TRBV30 to TRBJ1-4; 12 bases fit TRBD1. V lost 1 base and J lost 7; bases outside the gene matches: 4. The CDR3 runs to 15 residues. Germline V gives CDR1 GTSNPN, CDR2 SVGIG (reference sequence). The CDR3 sequence: CAWSAGTGGIEKLFF. CDR3 DNA sequence: TGTGCCTGGAGTGCCGGGACAGGGGGCATTGAAAAACTGTTTTTT.

V usage is TRBV7-8 and J usage is TRBJ2-7; D gene uncertain. Germline V gene lookup returns CDR1 SGHVS and CDR2 FQNEAQ. Trimming cost V 5 bases and J 7 bases, with 15 bases left between them. CDR3 size: 13 residues. CDR3 nucleotides: TGTGCCAGCAGCCTCCCCTCTCCTAGGGAGCAGTACTTC. It translates to CASSLPSPREQYF.

This sequence joins TRBV20-1 and TRBJ1-2; tentatively, D is TRBD1 (5 bases). The CDR3 is 11 residues long. Germline V gives CDR1 DFQATT, CDR2 SNEGSKA (reference sequence). The ends were cut back, 6 bases at V and 8 bases at J, with 13 bases in the middle. The CDR3 nucleotides are TGCAGTGCACATCAGGGTTGGGGCTACACCTTC. Amino acids: CSAHQGWGYTF.

This chain links TRBV6-6 with TRBJ2-7, with 12 bases lining up with TRBD2. CDR3 length equals 15 residues. Trimming at V came to 8 bases and at J to 1 base, leaving 6 bases not matched to a gene. Germline V lookup: CDR1 MNHNY, CDR2 SVGAGI (reference sequence). The CDR3 loop is CASSSGGAQSYEQYF. For the CDR3, the DNA is TGTGCCAGCTCTAGCGGGGGGGCCCAGTCCTACGAGCAGTACTTC.

The rearrangement uses TRBV2 and TRBJ2-2; possible D gene TRBD2, 6 bases. Per the germline V gene, CDR1 is SNHLY and CDR2 is FYNNEI. This CDR3 comprises 15 residues. Trimming took 5 bases from V and 2 from J, leaving 12 bases between them. The CDR3, as DNA: TGTGCCAGCAGTCCCGGGACTTTAAACACCGGGGAGCTGTTTTTT. This codes for CASSPGTLNTGELFF.

The J gene is TRBJ1-5, the V gene TRBV4-2; 8 bases align to TRBD1. The V gene's germline CDR1 is LGHNA and CDR2 YNFKEQ. This CDR3 has 15 residues. Unmatched junction bases numbered 4, after V lost 3 bases and J lost 3 bases. CDR3: CASSHGQGHNQPQHF. As DNA, the CDR3 is TGTGCCAGCAGCCACGGACAGGGCCACAATCAGCCCCAGCATTTT.

This clone was observed a single time. V usage is TRBV5-1 and J usage is TRBJ2-1; a possible D gene is TRBD1 (5 bases). The ends were cut back, 2 bases at V and 0 bases at J, with 15 bases in the middle. CDR3 size: 17 residues. Looked up from germline, CDR1 is SGHRS and CDR2 is YFSETQ. This CDR3 is CASSFGPTRASYNEQFF. Here the CDR3 DNA reads TGCGCCAGCAGCTTCGGCCCCACCAGGGCCTCCTACAATGAGCAGTTCTTC. The variable domain in full, with the rest retrieved from reference TRBV5-1 and TRBJ2-1, is KAGVTQTPRYLIKTRGQQVTLSCSPISGHRSVSWYQQTPGQGLQFLFEYFSETQRNKGNFPGRFSGRQFSNSRSEMNVSTLELGDSALYLCASSFGPTRASYNEQFFGPGTRLTVL.

This rearrangement joins TRBV5-6 to TRBJ1-2; perhaps TRBD1 as D (5 bases). The CDR3 spans 15 residues. Germline CDR1 reads SGHDT; CDR2 reads YYEEEE. The V gene lost 5 bases and the J gene lost 8 bases, with 22 bases spanning the gap. The CDR3 nucleotides are TGTGCCAGCAGATCCCGGGCTTGGGGCGGAGAGGGCTACACCTTC. This gives the protein CASRSRAWGGEGYTF. Based on the CDR3 plus reference TRBV5-6 and TRBJ1-2, the full variable domain is DAGVTQSPTHLIKTRGQQVTLRCSPKSGHDTVSWYQQALGQGPQFIFQYYEEEERQRGNFPDRFSGHQFPNYSSELNVNALLLGDSALYLCASRSRAWGGEGYTFGSGTRLTVV.

The chain recombines TRBV2 with TRBJ2-3; 9 positions agree with TRBD2. V lost 0 bases to trimming and J lost 3 bases; unmatched junction nucleotides: 4. CDR1 SNHLY and CDR2 FYNNEI come from the germline V gene. There are 16 residues in the CDR3. DNA for the CDR3: TGTGCCAGCAGTGAAGCCGGACTAGCGAGGACAGATACGCAGTATTTT. This sequence encodes CASSEAGLARTDTQYF.

This clone has only one observation. This chain links TRBV30 with TRBJ2-2; a weak D match, TRBD2 (5 bases). V gave up 0 bases and J gave up 3 bases, with 14 bases separating them. The CDR3 runs 16 residues. Germline V gene data show CDR1 as GTSNPN and CDR2 as SVGIG (reference sequence). The CDR3 sequence: CAWSVVLMRDTGELFF. In nucleotides, the CDR3 is TGTGCCTGGAGTGTAGTGTTAATGCGGGACACCGGGGAGCTGTTTTTT.

The genes are TRBV19 and TRBJ2-7; the D gene is possibly TRBD1 (5 bases). The CDR3 is 14 residues long. Trimming removed 5 bases from V and 2 bases from J, with 13 bases in between. Germline assignment: CDR1 LNHDA and CDR2 SQIVND (reference sequence). CDR3 loop: CASSFGASAYEQYF. The CDR3 bases are TGTGCCAGTAGTTTTGGGGCGTCGGCCTACGAGCAGTACTTC.

The count of this clone is one. The V and J genes are TRBV10-3 and TRBJ1-2; 9 positions agree with TRBD1. Germline lookup yields CDR1 ENHRY and CDR2 SYGVKD. The CDR3 is made up of 15 amino acids. The trim removed 5 bases at V and 0 bases at J, leaving 4 bases unmatched. CDR3 region: CAISQGQGPNYGYTF. The CDR3 DNA follows: TGTGCCATCAGTCAAGGACAGGGGCCTAACTATGGCTACACCTTC.

The J gene is TRBJ2-7, the V gene TRBV7-2; D is possibly TRBD2 (6 bases). Trimming removed 5 bases from V and 0 bases from J, with 14 bases in between. This CDR3 has 15 amino acids. Germline values: CDR1 SGHTA, CDR2 FQGNSA. CDR3 sequence reads: CASSLTGTHSYEQYF. The CDR3 DNA is TGTGCCAGCAGCCTCACCGGGACTCACTCCTACGAGCAGTACTTC.

The chain is built from TRBV4-3 and TRBJ1-2; TRBD1 matches at 8 bases. The CDR3 is made up of 15 amino acids. Germline V gene data show CDR1 as LGHNA and CDR2 as YSLEER. Losses at the gene ends were 1 base for V and 4 bases for J; bases not matched to a gene: 5. The chain's CDR3 is CASSQVGQAGYGYTF. The CDR3 DNA is TGCGCCAGCAGCCAAGTGGGACAGGCAGGCTATGGCTACACCTTC.

CDR3 in amino acids: CASRTGQGLDEQYF. Written as DNA, the CDR3 is TGTGCCAGTAGAACGGGACAGGGGCTTGACGAGCAGTACTTC. This chain joins TRBV6-6 and TRBJ2-7, with TRBD1 matching 10 bases. The CDR3 is 14 amino acids. Germline lookup yields CDR1 MNHNY and CDR2 SVGAGI (reference sequence). Germline trimming cut 9 bases from V and 5 bases from J; bases unmatched to any gene: 10.

The CDR3 coding sequence is TGTGCCAGCAGCGGAGCCCCCCAAGAGACCCAGTACTTC. Amino acid sequence: CASSGAPQETQYF. The J gene is TRBJ2-5, the V gene TRBV28; D unresolved. Trimming shortened V by 6 bases and J by 1 base, and 9 bases separated the two germline ends. Germline V gene data show CDR1 as MDHEN and CDR2 as SYDVKM. The CDR3 has 13 residues.

The chain carries TRBV27 and TRBJ1-5, with D uncertain. The CDR3 consists of 18 residues. Trimming cost V 5 bases and J 0 bases, with 20 bases left between them. The V gene's germline CDR1 is MNHEY and CDR2 SMNVEV (reference sequence). The CDR3: CASSLTPWTVFSNQPQHF. The CDR3 bases are TGTGCCAGCAGTCTAACCCCCTGGACTGTATTTAGCAATCAGCCCCAGCATTTT.

The chain joins TRBV19 to TRBJ2-7, with TRBD1 as a possible D gene (6 bases). Germline V gene lookup returns CDR1 LNHDA and CDR2 SQIVND (reference sequence). V was clipped by 1 base and J by 3 bases, with 10 bases between them. CDR3 length: 14 amino acids. CDR3 DNA sequence: TGTGCCAGTAGTATAGTGGAAGGGGGCTACGAGCAGTACTTC. It codes for CASSIVEGGYEQYF.

This clone showed up just once. The rearrangement uses TRBV7-7 and TRBJ2-5; 7 positions agree with TRBD2. Germline V gives CDR1 SSHAT, CDR2 FNYEAQ (reference sequence). The CDR3 runs 15 residues. J gave up 4 bases and V 1 base, and 6 bases lay outside the gene matches. The CDR3 loop reads CASSLVWRGLETQYF. CDR3 DNA: TGTGCCAGCAGCTTAGTCTGGCGGGGGTTAGAGACCCAGTACTTC.

The DNA of the CDR3 is TGTGCCAGCAGCTTTCCGGACAGGACTCCGTTCTTC. Protein product: CASSFPDRTPFF. The V gene is TRBV7-2, the J gene TRBJ2-1; 7 bases align to TRBD1. V lost 3 bases and J lost 15; bases outside the gene matches: 8. CDR3 length equals 12 residues. In germline, CDR1 is SGHTA, CDR2 FQGNSA.

The rearrangement links TRBV2 to TRBJ2-1; 7 nucleotides agree with TRBD2. This CDR3 comprises 13 residues. Per the germline V gene, CDR1 is SNHLY and CDR2 is FYNNEI. Trimming at V came to 10 bases and at J to 5 bases, leaving 8 bases not matched to a gene. In DNA form, the CDR3 reads TGTGCCACCGCGGGGGTTGGTGACAATGAGCAGTTCTTC. Amino acids: CATAGVGDNEQFF.

This clone came up a few times. This CDR3 reads CASSYYRDRPEYEQYF. The CDR3 region has the DNA TGTGCCAGCAGTTACTATCGGGACAGGCCGGAGTACGAGCAGTACTTC. The chain couples TRBV6-6 to TRBJ2-7; 8 nucleotides align to TRBD1. The CDR3 has 16 amino acids. The germline V gene has CDR1 MNHNY and CDR2 SVGAGI (reference sequence). With 1 base clipped from V and 4 bases from J, the junction kept 9 bases outside the gene matches.

J is TRBJ2-1 and V is TRBV5-8; 7 nucleotides match TRBD1. V shed 1 base, J shed 5 bases, and the junction held 9 bases outside the gene matches. This CDR3 region has 16 residues. Germline-derived CDR1 and CDR2 are SGHTS and YDEGEE. CDR3 nucleotide sequence: TGTGCCAGCAGCTTGCCCCTCCACAGGGGCCACAATGAGCAGTTCTTC. Protein product: CASSLPLHRGHNEQFF.

A few counts support this clone. The chain carries TRBV4-2 and TRBJ1-5; maybe TRBD1 (5 bases). Trimming took 0 bases from V and 9 from J, leaving 6 bases between them. Germline CDR1 LGHNA, CDR2 YNFKEQ. This CDR3 has 12 amino acids. CDR3 nucleotides: TGTGCCAGCAGCCAAGACGGGGGGCCCCAGCATTTT. It codes for CASSQDGGPQHF.

This clone was seen only once. V usage is TRBV6-4 and J usage is TRBJ1-1; the match to TRBD1 covers 7 bases. Germline loops: CDR1 MRHNA, CDR2 SNTAGT. Trimming removed 0 bases from V and 3 bases from J; junction bases left unmatched: 13. CDR3 length: 18 amino acids. CDR3 sequence reads: CASSDSIQGVAPDTEAFF. The CDR3, as DNA: TGTGCCAGCAGTGACTCGATCCAGGGGGTCGCCCCTGACACTGAAGCTTTCTTT.

The V and J genes are TRBV5-1 and TRBJ2-1; 9 bases are shared with TRBD2. Germline CDR1 SGHRS, CDR2 YFSETQ. The CDR3 runs to 15 residues. After removal of 2 bases from V and 8 bases from J, the junction contained 8 bases not matched to a gene. The CDR3 protein is CASSFSSGDGDEQFF. CDR3 in DNA: TGCGCCAGCAGCTTCTCTAGCGGGGACGGCGATGAGCAGTTCTTC.

The rearrangement links TRBV28 to TRBJ1-2; TRBD1 matches 8 bases. With 7 bases clipped from V and 6 bases from J, the junction kept 16 bases outside the gene matches. The CDR3 is 16 amino acids. The germline V gene has CDR1 MDHEN and CDR2 SYDVKM. The CDR3 reads CASTNPLPGQAHGYTF. Here the CDR3 DNA reads TGTGCCAGCACCAACCCGCTCCCGGGACAGGCTCATGGCTACACCTTC.